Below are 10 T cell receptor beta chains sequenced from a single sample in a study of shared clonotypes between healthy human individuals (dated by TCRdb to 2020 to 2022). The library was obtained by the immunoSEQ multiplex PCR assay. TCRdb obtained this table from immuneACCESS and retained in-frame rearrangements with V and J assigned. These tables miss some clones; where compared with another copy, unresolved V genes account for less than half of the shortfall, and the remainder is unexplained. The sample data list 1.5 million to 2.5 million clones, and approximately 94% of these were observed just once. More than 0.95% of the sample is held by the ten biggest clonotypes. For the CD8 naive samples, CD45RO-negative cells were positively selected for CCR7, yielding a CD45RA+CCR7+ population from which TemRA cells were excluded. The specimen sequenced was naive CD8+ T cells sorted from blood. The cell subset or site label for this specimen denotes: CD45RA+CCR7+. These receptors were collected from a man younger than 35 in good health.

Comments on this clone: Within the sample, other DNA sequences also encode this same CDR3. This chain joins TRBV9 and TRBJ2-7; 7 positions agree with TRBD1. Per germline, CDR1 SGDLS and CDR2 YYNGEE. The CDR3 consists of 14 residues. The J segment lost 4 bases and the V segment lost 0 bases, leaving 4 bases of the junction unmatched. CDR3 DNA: TGTGCCAGCAGCGTAGGGGACAGTCCTTACGAGCAGTACTTC. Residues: CASSVGDSPYEQYF.

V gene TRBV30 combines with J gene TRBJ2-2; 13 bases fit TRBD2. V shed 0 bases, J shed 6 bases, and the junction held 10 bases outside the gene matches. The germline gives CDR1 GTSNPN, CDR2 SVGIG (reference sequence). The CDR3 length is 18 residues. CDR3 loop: CAWSVKPPGLAGAGELFF. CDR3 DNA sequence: TGTGCCTGGAGTGTAAAGCCCCCCGGACTAGCGGGGGCCGGGGAGCTGTTTTTT.

The CDR3 DNA reads TGTGCCAGCAGCTTGGCGTGGGGAATCTCTGAAGCTTTCTTT. This gives the protein CASSLAWGISEAFF. This chain joins TRBV5-8 and TRBJ1-1; D unresolved. The CDR3 has 14 amino acids. CDR1 is SGHTS and CDR2 is YDEGEE in the germline V gene. The V end lost 0 bases, the J end lost 6 bases, and 12 bases lay between the germline ends.

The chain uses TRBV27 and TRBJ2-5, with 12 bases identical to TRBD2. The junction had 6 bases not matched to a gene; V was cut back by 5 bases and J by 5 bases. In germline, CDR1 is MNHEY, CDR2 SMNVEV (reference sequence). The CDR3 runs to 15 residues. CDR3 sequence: CASSPTSGGWETQYF. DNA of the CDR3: TGTGCCAGCAGTCCGACTAGCGGGGGATGGGAGACCCAGTACTTC.

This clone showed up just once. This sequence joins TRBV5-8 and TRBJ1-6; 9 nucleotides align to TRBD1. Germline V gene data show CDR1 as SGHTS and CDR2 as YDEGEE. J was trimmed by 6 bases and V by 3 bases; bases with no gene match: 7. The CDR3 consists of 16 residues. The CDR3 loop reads CASSWWTGEGNSPLHF. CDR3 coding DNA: TGTGCCAGCAGCTGGTGGACAGGGGAAGGTAATTCACCCCTCCACTTT.

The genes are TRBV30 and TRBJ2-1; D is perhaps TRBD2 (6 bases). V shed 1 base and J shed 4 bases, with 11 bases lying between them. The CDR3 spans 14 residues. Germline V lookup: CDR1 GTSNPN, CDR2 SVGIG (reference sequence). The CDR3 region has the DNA TGTGCCTGGAGTGGACTAGAGGGATACAATGAGCAGTTCTTC. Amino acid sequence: CAWSGLEGYNEQFF.

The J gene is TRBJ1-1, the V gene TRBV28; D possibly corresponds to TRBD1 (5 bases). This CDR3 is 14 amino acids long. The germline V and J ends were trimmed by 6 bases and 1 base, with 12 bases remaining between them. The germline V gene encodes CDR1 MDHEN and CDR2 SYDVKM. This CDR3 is CASSHGHSNTEAFF. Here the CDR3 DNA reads TGTGCCAGCAGCCACGGACATTCGAACACTGAAGCTTTCTTT.

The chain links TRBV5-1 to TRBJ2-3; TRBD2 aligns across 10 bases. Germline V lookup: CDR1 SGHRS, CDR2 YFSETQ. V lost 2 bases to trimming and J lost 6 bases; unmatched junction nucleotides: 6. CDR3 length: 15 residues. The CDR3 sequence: CASSLIAGGPDTQYF. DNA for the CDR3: TGCGCCAGCAGCTTAATAGCGGGGGGCCCGGATACGCAGTATTTT. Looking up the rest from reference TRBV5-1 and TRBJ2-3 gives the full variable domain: KAGVTQTPRYLIKTRGQQVTLSCSPISGHRSVSWYQQTPGQGLQFLFEYFSETQRNKGNFPGRFSGRQFSNSRSEMNVSTLELGDSALYLCASSLIAGGPDTQYFGPGTRLTVL.

CDR3 nucleotides: TGTGCCAGCCATTATGCGGGGAGCGGGCAGCCCCAGCATTTT. This encodes CASHYAGSGQPQHF. This chain joins TRBV27 and TRBJ1-5, with no clear D. V gave up 8 bases and J gave up 7 bases, with 18 bases separating them. Germline V gives CDR1 MNHEY, CDR2 SMNVEV (reference sequence). This CDR3 contains 14 residues.

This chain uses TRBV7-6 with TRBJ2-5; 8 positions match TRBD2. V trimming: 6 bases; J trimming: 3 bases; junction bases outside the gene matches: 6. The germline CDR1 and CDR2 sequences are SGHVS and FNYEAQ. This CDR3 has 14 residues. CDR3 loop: CASRPGLEKETQYF. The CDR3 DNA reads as TGTGCCAGCAGACCGGGACTAGAAAAAGAGACCCAGTACTTC.